The clone carrying this T cell receptor beta chain was seen once. As processed by the authors: Counts of nucleated cells, estimated from reference gene primer amplification, were obtained. The table came from immunoSEQ multiplex PCR; TCRdb's copy has only in-frame clones and leaves some out. Clone size and the V and J calls come from that table; the DNA yielded D and trimming. The sample has around 300,000 clones, approximately 90% seen once. CDR3 length equals 18 residues. Germline V gives CDR1 KGHSH, CDR2 LQKENI. V lost 1 base to trimming and J lost 1 base, with 19 bases between them. The data stem from a study of blood T cell repertoires in COVID-19. Study at large: Collection of acute and convalescent COVID-19 samples took place in the United States, Italy and Spain. T cells, B-cell-depleted T cells, or PBMCs supplied cDNA or gDNA.

This TCR came from a woman aged 40 to 55 with acute or convalescent COVID-19. Sequenced material: peripheral blood. The chain links TRBV18 to TRBJ1-1, with unresolved D. DNA for the CDR3: TGTGCCAGCTCACCACGCGCCCCTCTTAGTGCGGGGAACACTGAAGCTTTCTTT. The encoded protein is CASSPRAPLSAGNTEAFF. The full variable domain, completed using reference TRBV18 and TRBJ1-1, is NAGVMQNPRHLVRRRGQEARLRCSPMKGHSHVYWYRQLPEEGLKFMVYLQKENIIDESGMPKERFSAEFPKEGPSILRIQQVVRGDSAAYFCASSPRAPLSAGNTEAFFGQGTRLTVV.